The 26 T cell receptor beta chains presented below share a single source sample, sequenced in a study of cytomegalovirus exposure and HLA in healthy donors. PCR used 60 Vbeta primers and 13 Jbeta primers. Profiling relied on immunoSEQ multiplex PCR, and the TCRdb table lists in-frame clones only, not all of them. The sample holds more than 75,000 clones; roughly four fifths are singletons and the top ten take approximately 5.7%. What was sequenced was PBMCs. These TCRs come from a woman in her forties or fifties in good health and CMV-seropositive.

J is TRBJ2-7 and V is TRBV11-1; a possible D gene is TRBD2 (5 bases). Deletions cut 5 bases from V and 2 bases from J, with 16 bases between. CDR1 SGHAT and CDR2 FQDESV come from the germline V gene (reference sequence). The CDR3 sequence is 15 residues long. CDR3 DNA sequence: TGTGCCAGCAGCCCCACTAGTAGTATGCCCTACGAGCAGTACTTC. Amino acid sequence: CASSPTSSMPYEQYF.

V is TRBV2 and J is TRBJ2-7; unclear D gene. Trimming left V 2 bases short and J 8 bases short, with 10 bases between. The CDR3 spans 12 residues. Germline CDR1 SNHLY, CDR2 FYNNEI. The DNA for the CDR3 is TGTGCCAGCAGTGAAAGAGAGTCCAAGCAGTACTTC. This encodes CASSERESKQYF.

The gene calls are TRBV9 and TRBJ1-2; 9 bases align to TRBD1. The V gene end was trimmed by 4 bases and the J gene end by 3 bases; junction bases not matched to a gene: 7. The CDR3 loop spans 15 amino acids. CDR1 and CDR2 from the germline V gene are SGDLS and YYNGEE. CDR3 region: CASSPGTGPDYGYTF. Here the CDR3 DNA reads TGTGCCAGCAGCCCAGGGACAGGGCCTGACTATGGCTACACCTTC.

This clone was found a few times. The chain employs TRBV7-2 and TRBJ2-1; D is perhaps TRBD1 (6 bases). There are 15 residues in the CDR3. CDR1 is SGHTA, CDR2 FQGNSA, per germline. With 5 bases removed from V and 6 bases from J, the gap between germline ends came to 17 bases. The chain's CDR3 is CASSPQRGTFNEQFF. The CDR3 nucleotides are TGTGCCAGCAGCCCCCAAAGGGGGACGTTCAATGAGCAGTTCTTC.

This rearrangement joins TRBV4-1 to TRBJ2-1, with TRBD1 matching over 8 bases. Germline lookup yields CDR1 MGHRA and CDR2 YSYEKL. V lost 3 bases and J lost 9; bases outside the gene matches: 13. This CDR3 spans 16 amino acids. CDR3 in amino acids: CASSQPGQDVRGEQFF. As DNA, the CDR3 is TGCGCCAGCAGCCAGCCGGGACAGGACGTTAGGGGTGAGCAGTTCTTC.

The chain joins TRBV5-1 to TRBJ2-3, with D maybe TRBD1 (6 bases). V was shortened by 0 bases and J by 1 base, with 9 bases between the two germline ends. Germline V lookup: CDR1 SGHRS, CDR2 YFSETQ. This CDR3 is built from 15 residues. The CDR3 spells CASSLVGQRTDTQYF. CDR3 DNA sequence: TGCGCCAGCAGCTTGGTGGGACAACGCACAGATACGCAGTATTTT.

This clone was recorded a few times. The chain uses TRBV6-5 and TRBJ1-1; unclear D gene. V lost 5 bases, J lost 6 bases, and 13 bases lay in between. Germline CDR1 reads MNHEY; CDR2 reads SVGAGI. The CDR3 sequence is 13 residues long. The CDR3 DNA sequence: TGTGCCAGCAGTCCCCTTCCCCCCTCTGAAGCTTTCTTT. Translated, it gives CASSPLPPSEAFF.

The rearrangement uses TRBV12-5 and TRBJ2-2, with D hard to call. Trimming took off 1 base at V and 7 bases at J, with 4 bases between the two ends. Germline CDR1 LGHNT, CDR2 FRNRAP. The CDR3 extends over 12 amino acids. For the CDR3, the DNA is TGTGCTAGTGGTTTGGGTATCGGGGAGCTGTTTTTT. This sequence encodes CASGLGIGELFF.

The rearrangement joins TRBV9 to TRBJ1-1, with D tentatively TRBD1 (6 bases). This CDR3 has 15 amino acids. Germline V gene lookup returns CDR1 SGDLS and CDR2 YYNGEE. V gave up 4 bases and J gave up 1 base, with 14 bases separating them. CDR3 sequence reads: CASSTAVQGNTEAFF. In nucleotides, the CDR3 is TGTGCCAGCAGCACGGCCGTACAGGGGAACACTGAAGCTTTCTTT.

The chain is built from TRBV30 and TRBJ2-4; maybe TRBD1 (6 bases). This CDR3 has 13 amino acids. V lost 0 bases and J lost 6, with 9 bases in between. From germline, CDR1 is GTSNPN and CDR2 SVGIG (reference sequence). CDR3 loop: CAWSVTQGNIQYF. CDR3 sequence (DNA): TGTGCCTGGAGTGTAACACAGGGAAACATTCAGTACTTC.

This clone has only a few counts. This chain links TRBV5-1 with TRBJ1-2; D not resolved. Trimming stripped 4 bases from V and 0 bases from J, with 13 bases between. The CDR3 is made up of 15 amino acids. CDR1 and CDR2 (germline): SGHRS, YFSETQ. CDR3 sequence reads: CASSVLGHTNYGYTF. The DNA of the CDR3 is TGCGCCAGCAGCGTCCTGGGCCATACTAACTATGGCTACACCTTC.

V and J are TRBV7-9 and TRBJ2-3; TRBD2 matches 9 bases. The CDR3 has 16 amino acids. The germline CDR1 and CDR2 sequences are SEHNR and FQNEAQ (reference sequence). Losses at the gene ends were 4 bases for V and 8 bases for J; bases not matched to a gene: 13. CDR3 residues: CASSSQAGGTEVTQYF. The CDR3 DNA is TGTGCCAGCAGCTCACAAGCGGGAGGTACAGAGGTTACGCAGTATTTT.

This clone was counted a single time. The chain links TRBV27 to TRBJ2-7, with 8 bases identical to TRBD1. V lost 4 bases and J lost 4; bases outside the gene matches: 6. From germline, CDR1 is MNHEY and CDR2 SMNVEV (reference sequence). The CDR3 extends over 14 amino acids. Here the CDR3 DNA reads TGTGCCAGCAGTTCGGACAGGGTAGTTTACGAGCAGTACTTC. Protein sequence: CASSSDRVVYEQYF.

The chain uses TRBV5-4 and TRBJ2-1, with D possibly matching TRBD2 (6 bases). V lost 0 bases to trimming and J lost 3 bases, with 13 bases between them. The CDR3 is 16 residues long. Germline-derived CDR1 and CDR2 are SGHNT and YYREEE (reference sequence). The CDR3, as DNA: TGTGCCAGCAGCTTGGGGGGGGATCCCGTCTACAATGAGCAGTTCTTC. It is translated as CASSLGGDPVYNEQFF.

This clone was recorded a few times. The J gene is TRBJ2-1, the V gene TRBV6-5, with TRBD2 matching over 7 bases. The trim removed 5 bases at V and 7 bases at J, leaving 11 bases unmatched. The CDR3 totals 15 residues. The germline gives CDR1 MNHEY, CDR2 SVGAGI. The CDR3 sequence: CASSPAGGLRNEQFF. CDR3 coding DNA: TGTGCCAGCAGTCCCGCCGGGGGACTAAGGAATGAGCAGTTCTTC.

The chain employs TRBV6-1 and TRBJ2-7, with TRBD2 as a possible D gene (6 bases). Germline V CDR1 and CDR2: MNHNS, SASEGT. There are 14 residues in the CDR3. V was cut by 5 bases and J by 4 bases, with 15 bases left in between. The CDR3 nucleotides are TGTGCCAGCAGTCAGGGAGGTAGCGATTACGAGCAGTACTTC. Amino acids: CASSQGGSDYEQYF.

V gene TRBV7-2 combines with J gene TRBJ2-7, with TRBD2 matching over 8 bases. Germline loops: CDR1 SGHTA, CDR2 FQGNSA. V gave up 2 bases and J gave up 6 bases; unmatched junction bases: 12. The CDR3 spans 16 residues. CDR3 bases: TGTGCCAGCAGCTTACTCTTCGCGGGAGGATCTAGCGAGCAGTACTTC. This codes for CASSLLFAGGSSEQYF. Full variable domain (missing parts from reference TRBV7-2 and TRBJ2-7): GAGVSQSPSNKVTEKGKDVELRCDPISGHTALYWYRQSLGQGLEFLIYFQGNSAPDKSGLPSDRFSAERTGGSVSTLTIQRTQQEDSAVYLCASSLLFAGGSSEQYFGPGTRLTVT.

The chain has TRBV5-1 and TRBJ2-7, with D maybe TRBD1 (5 bases). The CDR3 covers 14 residues. Trimming removed 4 bases at V and 4 bases at J, with 15 bases between. Germline V gives CDR1 SGHRS, CDR2 YFSETQ. Here the CDR3 DNA reads TGCGCCAGCAGCGGCGGATCTAGGGGATACGAGCAGTACTTC. Translation gives CASSGGSRGYEQYF.

The chain combines TRBV10-1 with TRBJ2-2; 7 positions match TRBD2. The CDR3 extends over 14 amino acids. V lost 6 bases to trimming and J lost 3 bases; unmatched junction nucleotides: 4. The V gene's germline CDR1 is WNHNN and CDR2 SYGVQD (reference sequence). Here the CDR3 reads CASRSSGDTGELFF. DNA of the CDR3: TGCGCCAGCAGATCTAGCGGTGACACCGGGGAGCTGTTTTTT.

This clone was seen just once. This rearrangement joins TRBV7-9 to TRBJ2-7, with D uncertain. Trimming stripped 5 bases from V and 6 bases from J, with 14 bases between. CDR1 and CDR2 (germline): SEHNR, FQNEAQ (reference sequence). The CDR3 length is 13 residues. CDR3 nucleotide sequence: TGTGCCAGCAGCCCTATCGAGCGCCCCGAGCAGTACTTC. Protein product: CASSPIERPEQYF.

This clone is categorized as medium-sized (0.01 to 0.1%). V and J are TRBV5-1 and TRBJ2-7; TRBD1 matches at 10 bases. In germline, CDR1 is SGHRS, CDR2 YFSETQ. This CDR3 contains 14 residues. Trimming removed 3 bases from V and 7 bases from J; junction bases left unmatched: 7. As DNA, the CDR3 is TGCGCCAGCAGCTACCCCGGACAGGGGGGGGAGCAGTACTTC. It yields the protein CASSYPGQGGEQYF.

This clone showed up just once. The chain recombines TRBV2 with TRBJ2-2; TRBD1 might be the D (5 bases). The CDR3 extends over 15 amino acids. The V gene lost 3 bases and the J gene lost 5 bases, with 13 bases spanning the gap. Germline values: CDR1 SNHLY, CDR2 FYNNEI. CDR3 DNA sequence: TGTGCCAGCAGTGACGTCCGGACAACGACCGGGGAGCTGTTTTTT. As protein: CASSDVRTTTGELFF.

This rearrangement joins TRBV5-6 to TRBJ1-1; a weak D match, TRBD1 (6 bases). The CDR3 totals 14 residues. Germline V lookup: CDR1 SGHDT, CDR2 YYEEEE. Trimming took 4 bases from V and 1 from J, leaving 11 bases between them. CDR3 in amino acids: CASSRQGWNTEAFF. DNA for the CDR3: TGTGCCAGCAGCCGTCAGGGGTGGAACACTGAAGCTTTCTTT.

The rearrangement joins TRBV11-2 to TRBJ2-7; D might be TRBD2 (7 bases). The germline CDR1 and CDR2 sequences are SGHAT and FQNNGV. The CDR3 covers 14 residues. Between the trimmed V and J ends, which lost 5 bases and 3 bases, there was a span of 14 bases. The CDR3 DNA follows: TGTGCCAGCAGCCCCGAGGGGGGGAACTACGAGCAGTACTTC. Its translation is CASSPEGGNYEQYF. Drawing the rest from reference TRBV11-2 and TRBJ2-7, the complete variable domain is EAGVAQSPRYKIIEKRQSVAFWCNPISGHATLYWYQQILGQGPKLLIQFQNNGVVDDSQLPKDRFSAERLKGVDSTLKIQPAKLEDSAVYLCASSPEGGNYEQYFGPGTRLTVT.

The CDR3 loop reads CASRQGHSGNTIYF. For the CDR3, the DNA is TGTGCCAGCCGACAGGGCCACTCTGGAAACACCATATATTTT. The chain is built from TRBV2 and TRBJ1-3, with 7 nucleotides matching TRBD1. Germline-derived CDR1 and CDR2 are SNHLY and FYNNEI. CDR3 length: 14 residues. V gave up 8 bases and J gave up 0 bases; unmatched junction bases: 4.

The chain links TRBV7-8 to TRBJ2-7; 7 bases map to TRBD1. J lost 9 bases, V lost 5 bases, and 10 bases had no gene match. In germline, CDR1 is SGHVS, CDR2 FQNEAQ. CDR3 length: 13 amino acids. The CDR3 here is CASSSRQGLLQYF. Written as DNA, the CDR3 is TGTGCCAGCAGCAGCCGACAGGGATTGTTGCAGTACTTC.